This T cell receptor beta chain stems from a study of cytomegalovirus exposure and HLA in healthy donors. Per the germline V gene, CDR1 is MNHEY and CDR2 is SVGAGI. The CDR3 is made up of 14 amino acids. Primers: 60 Vbeta forward and 13 Jbeta reverse. Data came from immunoSEQ multiplex PCR; TCRdb stores just in-frame clones and leaves some out. The sample includes 75,000 to 90,000 clones, under 80% of them seen just once. The material sequenced was PBMCs. This chain uses TRBV6-5 with TRBJ2-5, with 9 bases matching TRBD1. The J call is doubtful: the DNA matches TRBJ2-7 better. This TCR was recovered from a man between 60 and 75 years old in good health and CMV-seronegative. The CDR3 DNA follows: TGTGCCAGCAGACCTCCGACAGGGGGCTACGAGCAGTACTTC. Translating it yields CASRPPTGGYEQYF.